This T cell receptor beta chain was retrieved from a study of persistence of HIV-infected CD4 T cells. On the study more broadly: Donors had been on suppressive ART for a median of approximately eight years. Findings and caveats of the study: Antigen-responding cells were enriched for degenerate expanded CDR3beta sequences.

With regard to this clone: Its antigen remains unidentified.

This was the immunoSEQ version 4 assay in survey mode. Sequencing was performed with immunoSEQ multiplex PCR; in TCRdb, only in-frame clones are kept and a portion is missing. The sample comprises approximately 36,000 clones, 85% to 90% of which are singletons, and approximately 5.4% rests with the top ten. An overlapping HIV-1 Gag peptide pool stimulated these cells at 0.85 to 1 ug/peptide/mL. Sorted nonresponding memory CD4+ T cells were CD40L-negative, CD69-negative, CD45RO-high. CD4+ T cell counts exceeded 400 cells/uL; CMV serology was positive. CD8-depleted PBMCs were stimulated 15 to 20 hours with anti-CD28/CD49d costimulation, CD40-blocking antibody and enfuvirtide. The material was cultured CD4+ T cells from PBMCs, obtained from a patient who received antiretroviral therapy. The source of this sequence is an adult with HIV. The donor label of this sample is uncertain.

The CDR3 protein is CASRLAVTDTQYF. The CDR3 DNA sequence: TGTGCCAGCAGACTAGCGGTCACAGATACGCAGTATTTT. V gene TRBV6-5 combines with J gene TRBJ2-3, with 8 positions matching TRBD2. Germline V gene sequence: CDR1 MNHEY, CDR2 SVGAGI. This CDR3 has 13 residues. The junction had 1 base not matched to a gene; V was cut back by 6 bases and J by 2 bases.